This TCR beta chain comes out of a study of early T cells in non-severe SARS-CoV-2 infection. At the level of the study: Sequencing was performed on bulk RNA from unsorted whole blood, leaving chains unpaired.

About this clonotype itself: Its specificity is unknown.

Study-level findings and limits: Database matching using VDJdb favored anti-spike CD8 responses, with private and CD4 specificities left missing.

The V end lost 1 base, the J end lost 7 bases, and 11 bases lay between the germline ends. This CDR3 has 14 amino acids. Individual cDNA molecules carried attached unique molecular identifiers. MiXCR, applied by TCRdb to the 5' RACE reads, yields one record per CDR3 protein. The repertoire holds about 110,000 distinct CDR3 sequences, with about an eighth as singletons. Sample: whole blood. The rearrangement links TRBV12-3 or TRBV12-4 to TRBJ2-1, with D possibly TRBD2 on 6 matching bases. This TCR came from an adult who was a healthcare worker with PCR-confirmed SARS-CoV-2 infection or an uninfected control (not recorded which). The CDR3 region is CASSLGLAKNEQFF. The CDR3 DNA reads TGTGCCAGCAGTTTAGGTCTAGCGAAGAATGAGCAGTTCTTC.